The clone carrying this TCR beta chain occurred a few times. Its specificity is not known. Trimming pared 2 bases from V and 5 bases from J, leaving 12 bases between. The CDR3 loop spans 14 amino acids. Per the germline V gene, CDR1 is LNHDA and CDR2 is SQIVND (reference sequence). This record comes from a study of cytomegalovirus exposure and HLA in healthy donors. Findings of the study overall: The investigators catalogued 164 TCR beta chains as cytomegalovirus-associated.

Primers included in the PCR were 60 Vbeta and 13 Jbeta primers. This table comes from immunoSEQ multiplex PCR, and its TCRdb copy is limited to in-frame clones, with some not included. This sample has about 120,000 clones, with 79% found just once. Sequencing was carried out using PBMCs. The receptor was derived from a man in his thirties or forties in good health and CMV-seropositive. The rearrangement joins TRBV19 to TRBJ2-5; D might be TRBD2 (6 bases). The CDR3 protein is CASSIRDFGETQYF. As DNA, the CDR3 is TGTGCCAGTAGTATACGGGACTTCGGGGAGACCCAGTACTTC.